The entry that follows covers one T cell receptor beta chain sequence. The data originate from a study of cytomegalovirus exposure and HLA in healthy donors. The germline CDR1 and CDR2 sequences are SNHLY and FYNNEI. CDR3 length: 11 amino acids. V lost 11 bases and J lost 2, with 7 bases in between. Primers for the PCR totalled 60 Vbeta and 13 Jbeta. Method: immunoSEQ multiplex PCR; TCRdb's copy keeps in-frame clones and lacks some. In the table there are 110,000 to 150,000 clones, around 75% of which are singletons. The origin of this receptor is a man younger than 40 in good health and CMV-seronegative. The sample comprised PBMCs. The rearrangement joins TRBV2 to TRBJ2-1; possibly TRBD2 for D (5 bases). This chain's CDR3 is CAAGTYNEQFF. The CDR3 coding sequence is TGTGCCGCGGGCACCTACAATGAGCAGTTCTTC.